This entry features one TCR beta chain sequence. What it binds is not known. This entry is derived from a study of cytomegalovirus exposure and HLA in healthy donors. Study-level background: Early release data held 80 million to 100 million unique TCRs from HLA-typed donors.

The PCR employed 60 Vbeta primers together with 13 Jbeta primers. The protocol was immunoSEQ multiplex PCR, while the TCRdb copy is restricted to in-frame clones and leaves out a portion. The sample shows about 130,000 clones, approximately 82% of them seen only once. Whole-study results and caveats: Earlier analysis looked at TCR beta V segments, and most were productive about 90% or about 30% of the time. Association of under 20,000 TCR beta sequences with HLA alleles was found at 0.05 false discovery rate in a later analysis. Among the sequence variants, a highly shared cluster was likely an artifact of sequencing.

Sequenced material: PBMCs. The TCR was taken from a man aged 18 to 35 in good health and CMV-seropositive.

The DNA of the CDR3 is TGTGCCAGCAGTGAAGACAGCAACCAAGAGACCCAGTACTTC. Residues: CASSEDSNQETQYF. V usage is TRBV2 and J usage is TRBJ2-5; no reliable D call. Germline values: CDR1 SNHLY, CDR2 FYNNEI. Trimming pared 1 base from V and 0 bases from J, leaving 6 bases between. The CDR3 is 14 residues long. Complete variable domain (other parts from reference TRBV2 and TRBJ2-5): EPEVTQTPSHQVTQMGQEVILRCVPISNHLYFYWYRQILGQKVEFLVSFYNNEISEKSEIFDDQFSVERPDGSNFTLKIRSTKLEDSAMYFCASSEDSNQETQYFGPGTRLLVL.